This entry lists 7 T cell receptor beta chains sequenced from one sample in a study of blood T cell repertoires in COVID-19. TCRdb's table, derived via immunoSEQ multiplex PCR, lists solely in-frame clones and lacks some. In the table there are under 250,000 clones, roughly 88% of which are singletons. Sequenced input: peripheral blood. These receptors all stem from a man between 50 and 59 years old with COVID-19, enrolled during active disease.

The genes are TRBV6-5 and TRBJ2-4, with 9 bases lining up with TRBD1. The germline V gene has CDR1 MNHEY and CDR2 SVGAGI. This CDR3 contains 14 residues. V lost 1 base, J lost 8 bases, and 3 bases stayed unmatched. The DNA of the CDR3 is TGTGCCAGCAGTTACTTGGGACAGGGAGACATTCAGTACTTC. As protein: CASSYLGQGDIQYF.

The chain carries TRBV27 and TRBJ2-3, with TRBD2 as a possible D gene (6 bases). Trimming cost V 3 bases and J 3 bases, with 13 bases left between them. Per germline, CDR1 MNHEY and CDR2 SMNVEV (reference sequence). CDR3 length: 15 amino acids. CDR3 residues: CASSFISGLTDTQYF. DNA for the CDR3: TGTGCCAGCAGTTTTATTAGCGGCTTAACAGATACGCAGTATTTT.

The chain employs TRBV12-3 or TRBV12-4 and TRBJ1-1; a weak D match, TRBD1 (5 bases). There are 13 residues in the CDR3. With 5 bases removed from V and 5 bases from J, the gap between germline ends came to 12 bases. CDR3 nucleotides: TGTGCCAGCAGTAGGGTTGGGGGGACTGAAGCTTTCTTT. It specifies CASSRVGGTEAFF.

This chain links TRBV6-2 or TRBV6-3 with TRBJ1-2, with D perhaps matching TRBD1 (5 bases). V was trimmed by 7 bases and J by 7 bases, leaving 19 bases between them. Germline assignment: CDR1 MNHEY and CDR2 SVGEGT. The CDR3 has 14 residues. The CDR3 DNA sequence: TGTGCCAGCACCCCACCTCCAGGGTTATTTGGCTACACCTTC. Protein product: CASTPPPGLFGYTF.

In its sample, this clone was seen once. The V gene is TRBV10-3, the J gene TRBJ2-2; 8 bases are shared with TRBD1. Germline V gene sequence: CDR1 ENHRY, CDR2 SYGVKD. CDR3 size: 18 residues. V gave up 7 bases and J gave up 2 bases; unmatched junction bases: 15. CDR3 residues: CAIMGQLSGTGNTGELFF. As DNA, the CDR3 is TGTGCCATCATGGGACAACTATCCGGGACAGGCAACACCGGGGAGCTGTTTTTT.

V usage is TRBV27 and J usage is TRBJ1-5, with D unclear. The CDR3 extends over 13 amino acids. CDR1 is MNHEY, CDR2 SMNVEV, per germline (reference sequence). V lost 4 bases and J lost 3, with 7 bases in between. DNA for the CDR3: TGTGCCAGCAGTTCCCGGTCCAATCAGCCCCAGCATTTT. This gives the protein CASSSRSNQPQHF.

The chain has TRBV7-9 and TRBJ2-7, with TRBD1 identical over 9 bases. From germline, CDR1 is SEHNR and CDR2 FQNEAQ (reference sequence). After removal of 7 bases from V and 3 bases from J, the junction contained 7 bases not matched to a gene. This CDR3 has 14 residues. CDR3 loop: CASTPGTGFYEQYF. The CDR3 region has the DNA TGTGCCAGCACCCCGGGGACAGGGTTCTACGAGCAGTACTTC.